A single T cell receptor (beta chain) is shown here with its context. Its target is not known. This sample is drawn from a study of cytomegalovirus exposure and HLA in healthy donors. Findings and limits, study-wide: Rare TCR sequences predominated, though certain public TCRs were found in many donors.

The junction had 5 bases not matched to a gene; V was cut back by 5 bases and J by 5 bases. The CDR3 totals 13 residues. Per the germline V gene, CDR1 is MNHEY and CDR2 is SVGAGI. This table comes from immunoSEQ multiplex PCR, and its TCRdb copy is limited to in-frame clones, with some not included. The sample yields roughly 190,000 clones, approximately 86% seen once. The chain is built from TRBV6-5 and TRBJ2-5; 7 bases match TRBD1. The sequenced material came from PBMCs. This sequence was found in a man between 25 and 39 years old in good health and CMV-seropositive. CDR3 sequence: CASSTTGLETQYF. The CDR3 coding sequence is TGTGCCAGCAGTACGACAGGGCTGGAGACCCAGTACTTC.